This note documents a single T cell receptor (beta chain) sequence. This record belongs to a study of blood T cell repertoires in COVID-19. Libraries were prepared by immunoSEQ multiplex PCR; TCRdb keeps only in-frame clonotypes and omits some of them. This table has about 250,000 clones, about 86% appearing once. V shed 3 bases and J 5 bases; nucleotides not matched to a gene: 14. The germline V gene has CDR1 SQVTM and CDR2 ANQGSEA. The CDR3 runs 16 residues. The V gene is TRBV29-1, the J gene TRBJ1-2; TRBD1 aligns across 8 bases. The sample taken for sequencing was peripheral blood. This receptor was obtained from a man at least 80 years old with acute or convalescent COVID-19. CDR3 amino acids: CSVDRTGTPTGYGYTF. For the CDR3, the DNA is TGCAGCGTTGACAGGACAGGGACCCCAACTGGGTATGGCTACACCTTC.